Reported below is one T cell receptor beta chain. The sample holds other DNA sequences that translate to the same CDR3. Germline CDR1 DFQATT, CDR2 SNEGSKA (reference sequence). The germline V and J ends were trimmed by 3 bases and 4 bases, with 7 bases remaining between them. CDR3 length: 11 amino acids. The sample originates from a study of shared clonotypes between healthy human individuals. Study summary: Per donor, three plates held CD4 naive cells, three held CD4 memory, two held CD8 naive and one held CD8 memory.

Sequencing was performed with immunoSEQ multiplex PCR; in TCRdb, only in-frame clones are kept and a portion is missing. In the table there are some 2,000,000 clones, 85% to 95% of which are singletons. The sequence came from a man aged 18 to 29 in good health. The sample taken for sequencing was naive CD4+ T cells sorted from blood. Subset meaning: CD45RA+ positively selected. The V gene is TRBV20-1, the J gene TRBJ2-7; TRBD2 is a possible D gene (6 bases). The CDR3 sequence: CSARGGYEQYF. The CDR3 region has the DNA TGCAGTGCTAGGGGGGGTTACGAGCAGTACTTC.